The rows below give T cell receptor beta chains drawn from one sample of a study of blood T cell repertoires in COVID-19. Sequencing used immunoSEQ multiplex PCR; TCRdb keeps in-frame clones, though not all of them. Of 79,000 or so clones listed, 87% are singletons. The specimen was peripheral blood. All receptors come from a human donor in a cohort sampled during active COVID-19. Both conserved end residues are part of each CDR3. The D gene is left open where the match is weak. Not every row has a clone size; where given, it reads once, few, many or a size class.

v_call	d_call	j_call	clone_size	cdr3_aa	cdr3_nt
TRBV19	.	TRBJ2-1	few	CASRGRAAGNEQFF	TGTGCCAGTAGGGGCAGGGCGGCAGGGAATGAGCAGTTCTTC
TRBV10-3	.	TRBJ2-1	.	CAIKDDGNYNEQFF	TGTGCCATCAAAGATGACGGGAACTACAATGAGCAGTTCTTC
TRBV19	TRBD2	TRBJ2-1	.	CASSTTGGSGNEQFF	TGTGCCAGTAGTACTACGGGCGGGAGCGGGAATGAGCAGTTCTTC
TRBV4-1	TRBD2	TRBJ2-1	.	CASSQEWLAGVKQFF	TGCGCCAGCAGCCAAGAGTGGCTAGCGGGAGTTAAGCAGTTCTTC
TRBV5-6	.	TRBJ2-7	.	CASSLLGLHSYEQYF	TGTGCCAGCAGCTTGCTGGGCCTACACTCCTACGAGCAGTACTTC
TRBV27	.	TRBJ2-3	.	CASSPRTLSDTQYF	TGTGCCAGCAGTCCTCGGACACTTTCAGATACGCAGTATTTT
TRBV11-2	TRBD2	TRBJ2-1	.	CASSPRLAGERYNEQFF	TGTGCCAGCAGCCCCCGACTAGCGGGAGAGAGGTACAATGAGCAGTTCTTC
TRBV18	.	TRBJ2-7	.	CASSLDSSYEQYF	TGTGCCAGCTCACTGGACAGTTCCTACGAGCAGTACTTC
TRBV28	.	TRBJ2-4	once	CASSSLGSAKNIQYF	TGTGCCAGCAGCTCCCTCGGGTCTGCCAAAAACATTCAGTACTTC
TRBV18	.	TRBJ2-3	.	CASSQLPDSRGGDTQYF	TGTGCCAGCTCACAGCTCCCGGACAGCCGGGGAGGGGATACGCAGTATTTT
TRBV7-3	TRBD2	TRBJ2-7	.	CASSWRGGEGEQYF	TGTGCCAGCAGCTGGCGCGGAGGGGAGGGCGAGCAGTACTTC
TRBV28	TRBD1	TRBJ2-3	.	CASSLIGTGGDTQYF	TGTGCCAGCAGCCTGATAGGGACAGGGGGAGATACGCAGTATTTT
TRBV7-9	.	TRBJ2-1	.	CASSLGGLDEQFF	TGTGCCAGCAGCTTAGGGGGACTGGATGAGCAGTTCTTC
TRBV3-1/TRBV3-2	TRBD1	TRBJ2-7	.	CASSLGQGAYEQYF	TGTGCCAGCAGCCTTGGACAGGGGGCATACGAGCAGTACTTC
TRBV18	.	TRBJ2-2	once	CASFGQMNTGELFF	TGTGCCAGCTTTGGACAGATGAACACCGGGGAGCTGTTTTTT
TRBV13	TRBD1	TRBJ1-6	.	CASSPGQGVLVSPLHF	TGTGCCAGCAGCCCGGGACAGGGGGTTCTTGTTTCACCCCTCCACTTT
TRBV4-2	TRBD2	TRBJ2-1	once	CASSQYNSGNEQFF	TGTGCCAGCAGCCAGTATAATAGCGGGAATGAGCAGTTCTTC
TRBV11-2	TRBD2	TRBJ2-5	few	CASSLPAGEAETQYF	TGTGCCAGCAGCTTACCAGCGGGAGAGGCGGAGACCCAGTACTTC